Listed below are T cell receptor beta chains from one sample, sequenced in a study of OX40 agonist ivuxolimab in advanced cancers. Sequencing was performed with immunoSEQ multiplex PCR; in TCRdb, only in-frame clones are kept and a portion is missing. The data contain about 50,000 clones, about 87% of them singletons. Sequenced here: CD4+ or CD8+ T cells sorted from blood, sampled in a trial of the OX40 agonist ivuxolimab. The receptor set was obtained from an adult with an advanced solid tumor such as melanoma, head and neck, liver or kidney cancer. Both conserved end residues are part of each CDR3. The order of the fields is clone size, D gene, V gene, J gene, CDR3 DNA, CDR3 protein. The D gene is left open where the match is weak. Clone size is given for some rows only: seen once, a few or many times, or a class if the clone is expanded.

>few|.|TRBV7-9|TRBJ1-3
TGTGCCAGCAGCCCGGGGACAAGAGGAAACACCATATATTTT
CASSPGTRGNTIYF
>.|.|TRBV6-6|TRBJ2-2
TGTGCCAGCAGAAGACCGCTCACCGGGGAGCTGTTTTTT
CASRRPLTGELFF
>.|.|TRBV5-4|TRBJ2-3
TGTGCCAGCAGCTTAGTAGATATTGCAGATACGCAGTATTTT
CASSLVDIADTQYF
>once|TRBD2|TRBV11-1|TRBJ2-1
TGTGCCAGCAGCTTAAGGGAGGGTTACAATGAGCAGTTCTTC
CASSLREGYNEQFF
>.|.|TRBV7-9|TRBJ2-7
TGTGCCAGCAGTCTTGCTACCTACGAGCAGTACTTC
CASSLATYEQYF
>.|TRBD1|TRBV5-1|TRBJ1-1
TGCGCCAGCAGCTGGGGGGACAGTCACACTGAAGCTTTCTTT
CASSWGDSHTEAFF
>.|TRBD1|TRBV6-1|TRBJ1-1
TGTGCCAGCAATCAGGGGGCGAACACTGAAGCTTTCTTT
CASNQGANTEAFF
>.|.|TRBV10-3|TRBJ1-6
TGTGCCATCGCAGACATCTATAATTCACCCCTCCACTTT
CAIADIYNSPLHF
>once|.|TRBV5-1|TRBJ2-5
TGCGCCAGCAGCTTGGACAGACAAGAGACCCAGTACTTC
CASSLDRQETQYF
>.|TRBD2|TRBV2|TRBJ2-3
TGTGCCAGCAGCCGGACTAGCGGGATGACAGATACGCAGTATTTT
CASSRTSGMTDTQYF
>.|.|TRBV12-5|TRBJ2-7
TGTGCTAGTGGTTTGTCAGGAGCCTACGAGCAGTACTTC
CASGLSGAYEQYF
>.|.|TRBV14|TRBJ2-5
TGTGCCAGCAGCCCGCCGGGACGTTCGATGGGGACCCAGTACTTC
CASSPPGRSMGTQYF
>once|TRBD1|TRBV5-1|TRBJ2-5
TGCGCCAGCAGAACGGGCAGGGGGAGCCAAGAGACCCAGTACTTC
CASRTGRGSQETQYF
>.|TRBD1|TRBV4-1|TRBJ2-5
TGCGCCAGCAGCCAAGCCAGGGACAGGGCCCAAGAGACCCAGTACTTC
CASSQARDRAQETQYF
>.|.|TRBV29-1|TRBJ1-2
TGCAGCGTTGAAGAACAGGGATATGGCTACACCTTC
CSVEEQGYGYTF
>once|TRBD1|TRBV5-1|TRBJ1-1
TGCGCCAGCAGCCTGAGGACAGGGCGGGGTACTGAAGCTTTCTTT
CASSLRTGRGTEAFF
>.|.|TRBV5-4|TRBJ2-2
TGTGCCAGCAGCTTGGCCGGGGAGACCGGGGAGCTGTTTTTT
CASSLAGETGELFF
>.|.|TRBV6-5|TRBJ2-7
TGTGCCAGCAGACAAGGCTACGAGCAGTACTTC
CASRQGYEQYF
>.|.|TRBV6-5|TRBJ1-1
TGTGCCAGCAGTTGGGGGCAGGGTGGTGGCACTGAAGCTTTCTTT
CASSWGQGGGTEAFF
>.|.|TRBV6-5|TRBJ2-5
TGTGCCAGCAGTTCGACAGCCGACCAAGAGACCCAGTACTTC
CASSSTADQETQYF
>.|.|TRBV4-1|TRBJ1-5
TGCGCCAGCAGCCAAGGGGGGCGGGGGAGGGCTGGCCAGCCCCAGCATTTT
CASSQGGRGRAGQPQHF
>.|.|TRBV18|TRBJ2-7
TGTGCCAGCTCACAAGGGGGAGGGGGCGTATACCTCTACGAGCAGTACTTC
CASSQGGGGVYLYEQYF
>.|.|TRBV11-2|TRBJ2-7
TGTGCCAGCAGCTCTACAGTCGGGCAGGGGGGTTTATACGAGCAGTACTTC
CASSSTVGQGGLYEQYF
>.|TRBD2|TRBV28|TRBJ2-2
TGTGCCAGCAGTTCCGGACTAGTAAACACCGGGGAGCTGTTTTTT
CASSSGLVNTGELFF
>.|.|TRBV27|TRBJ2-1
TGTGCCAGCAGTTTTGCGGGGATGTCCTACAATGAGCAGTTCTTC
CASSFAGMSYNEQFF